Described below is a single T cell receptor (beta chain) sequence and its context. Its specificity is not known. The data were taken from a study of T cell responses to AZD1222 COVID-19 vaccine. General study findings and limits: Dominant at 160-218 and 743-854, vaccine-associated CD4 TCRs also spanned spike. Donors skewed white British and female; clonal diversity was possibly underestimated. Seropositive AZD1222 recipients at baseline numbered only five or six.

Only in-frame clones appear in the TCRdb table, and some are missing; sequencing was by immunoSEQ multiplex PCR. The sample lists around 120,000 clones, around 88% occurring once. The V end was cut by 0 bases, the J end by 6 bases, with 15 bases between. This CDR3 comprises 16 residues. Germline-derived CDR1 and CDR2 are LGHNA and YNFKEQ. The TCR was taken from an adult in good health. The J gene is TRBJ1-5, the V gene TRBV4-2; maybe TRBD1 (5 bases). Sequencing was performed on peripheral blood, taken on day 0 of AZD1222 vaccination. CDR3 nucleotides: TGTGCCAGCAGCCAAGACGCCGACGGTGGGGGTCAGCCCCAGCATTTT. Translating it yields CASSQDADGGGQPQHF.